This record concerns one T cell receptor beta chain sequence. What it binds is unknown. The CDR3 totals 16 residues. Germline V gives CDR1 ENHRY, CDR2 SYGVKD. V shed 5 bases and J 0 bases; nucleotides not matched to a gene: 9. Assay: immunoSEQ multiplex PCR; the TCRdb copy retains only in-frame clones and omits some. The sample lists roughly 40,000 clones, approximately 80% occurring once. The data were obtained in a study of Ad26.COV2.S vaccination and SARS-CoV-2 variants. Study-wide findings and caveats: Substantial response breadth was reportedly seen for spike-specific CD8+ and CD4+ T cells after vaccination. Vaccinees showed greater spike-specific TCR breadth than placebo recipients. Responses of T cells in total may have been underestimated by the TCR breadth and depth analyses. Vaccinees and placebo recipients showed similar non-spike TCR breadth.

This chain uses TRBV10-3 with TRBJ1-1; the match to TRBD1 covers 7 bases. The TCR originated in a human donor who had recovered from COVID-19. Sequences were derived from peripheral blood, sampled after recovery from COVID-19. The CDR3 DNA is TGTGCCATCAGTACTCAGGGGGATGTGGTGAACACTGAAGCTTTCTTT. Translated: CAISTQGDVVNTEAFF.